These T cell receptor beta chains were read from a single sample in a study of blood T cell repertoires in COVID-19. Method: immunoSEQ multiplex PCR; TCRdb's copy keeps in-frame clones and lacks some. The profile covers 300,000 to 450,000 clones, with 75% to 90% appearing a single time and 3.5% to 4% taken by the ten largest. Sample: peripheral blood. The origin of the receptors is a woman younger than 35 with acute or convalescent COVID-19. The CDR3 runs from the conserved cysteine through the conserved F or W. Fields, in order: V gene, clone size, D gene, J gene, CDR3 DNA, CDR3 protein. D genes are given only for firm matches. Rows may omit the clone size; those that give it use once, few, many or a size class.

V: TRBV3-1/TRBV3-2; size: .; D: TRBD2; J: TRBJ2-2; DNA: TGTGCCAGCAGCCAAGTTCGGCTAGCGGGAGATTTTAATGGTGCCGGGGAGCTGTTTTTT; CDR3: CASSQVRLAGDFNGAGELFF
V: TRBV6-5; size: once; D: TRBD1; J: TRBJ1-1; DNA: TGTGCCAGCACCCTTCGCCTGACAGGGGGCACAGAAGCTTTCTTT; CDR3: CASTLRLTGGTEAFF
V: TRBV27; size: once; D: .; J: TRBJ2-2; DNA: TGTGCCAGCAGTTTTGGGACTCCGAGTACCGGGGAGCTGTTTTTT; CDR3: CASSFGTPSTGELFF
V: TRBV27; size: .; D: .; J: TRBJ2-7; DNA: TGTGCCAGCAGTTCGTACGAGGAGTACGAGCAGTACTTC; CDR3: CASSSYEEYEQYF
V: TRBV11-1; size: .; D: TRBD1; J: TRBJ1-1; DNA: TGTGCCAGCAGCTTTAAGATCAGGGGGGCGGACACTGAAGCTTTCTTT; CDR3: CASSFKIRGADTEAFF
V: TRBV5-6; size: .; D: .; J: TRBJ2-7; DNA: TGTGCCAGCAGCTTGATCAGGCCTTACGAGCAGTACTTC; CDR3: CASSLIRPYEQYF
V: TRBV10-3; size: .; D: .; J: TRBJ1-6; DNA: TGTGCCACCAAACCCTTAAGGACAAGTAATTCACCCCTCCACTTT; CDR3: CATKPLRTSNSPLHF
V: TRBV5-1; size: .; D: TRBD1; J: TRBJ1-5; DNA: TGCGCCAGCAGCCAAGGGGGCTGGGGCAATCAGCCCCAGCATTTT; CDR3: CASSQGGWGNQPQHF
V: TRBV24-1; size: .; D: .; J: TRBJ1-2; DNA: TGTGCCACCGAGGAGGGGAAGGATGGCTACACCTTC; CDR3: CATEEGKDGYTF
V: TRBV5-8; size: few; D: .; J: TRBJ1-4; DNA: TGTGCCAGCAGCCCTTCCAGGCAGAATAATGAAAAACTGTTTTTT; CDR3: CASSPSRQNNEKLFF
V: TRBV27; size: .; D: TRBD1; J: TRBJ1-4; DNA: TGTGCCAGCAGGCCGCTCGGGACAGGGTATGAAAAACTGTTTTTT; CDR3: CASRPLGTGYEKLFF
V: TRBV9; size: .; D: .; J: TRBJ2-1; DNA: TGTGCCAGCAGCTCGGGCGGGGTCCTGAATGAGCAGTTCTTC; CDR3: CASSSGGVLNEQFF
V: TRBV19; size: .; D: TRBD2; J: TRBJ2-1; DNA: TGTGCCAGTAGTGATGGGACTAGCGGGACCCACCATGAGCAGTTCTTC; CDR3: CASSDGTSGTHHEQFF
V: TRBV27; size: .; D: TRBD1; J: TRBJ1-1; DNA: TGTGCCAGCAGCAGGGGGCCTGAAGCTTTCTTT; CDR3: CASSRGPEAFF
V: TRBV27; size: .; D: TRBD2; J: TRBJ2-1; DNA: TGTGCCAGCAGTTTCGGGTCAGCGGGAGGGCCTACCTACAATGAGCAGTTCTTC; CDR3: CASSFGSAGGPTYNEQFF
V: TRBV6-5; size: .; D: .; J: TRBJ2-7; DNA: TGTGCCAGCAGTTTCGTCAGGGCTCGGGACGAGCAGTACTTC; CDR3: CASSFVRARDEQYF
V: TRBV4-1; size: .; D: TRBD2; J: TRBJ2-1; DNA: TGCGCCAGCAGCCGGGCGGAGACTAGCGGGAGGGTAATAAATGAGCAGTTCTTC; CDR3: CASSRAETSGRVINEQFF
V: TRBV14; size: .; D: .; J: TRBJ1-5; DNA: TGTGCCAGCAGCCAAGTAAGCAATCAGCCCCAGCATTTT; CDR3: CASSQVSNQPQHF
V: TRBV19; size: .; D: .; J: TRBJ2-1; DNA: TGTGCCAGTACCTTGACGGGAAATGAGCAGTTCTTC; CDR3: CASTLTGNEQFF
V: TRBV10-1; size: .; D: TRBD1; J: TRBJ1-3; DNA: TGCGCCAGCAGTGAGGGCCGGGACAGCGGAAACACCATATATTTT; CDR3: CASSEGRDSGNTIYF
V: TRBV2; size: .; D: .; J: TRBJ1-3; DNA: TGTGCCAGCAGTCTGGGCCCTCCAAACACCATATATTTT; CDR3: CASSLGPPNTIYF
V: TRBV28; size: .; D: TRBD1; J: TRBJ2-7; DNA: TGTGCCAGCAGTGTCGGACAGGGGGGCGAGCAGTACTTC; CDR3: CASSVGQGGEQYF
V: TRBV28; size: .; D: .; J: TRBJ1-3; DNA: TGTGCCAGCAGGCGACAGCCCTCTGGAAACACCATATATTTT; CDR3: CASRRQPSGNTIYF
V: TRBV2; size: .; D: TRBD1; J: TRBJ2-2; DNA: TGTGCCAGCAGTGAAGGACAGGGCGGCCGGGAGCTGTTTTTT; CDR3: CASSEGQGGRELFF
V: TRBV28; size: .; D: TRBD2; J: TRBJ2-2; DNA: TGTGCCAGCAGGCTCGGGAGGCACACCGGGGAGCTGTTTTTT; CDR3: CASRLGRHTGELFF
V: TRBV5-1; size: .; D: TRBD2; J: TRBJ2-3; DNA: TGCGCCAGCAGCTCCACACCGGGACTAGCGGGTGCAGATACGCAGTATTTT; CDR3: CASSSTPGLAGADTQYF
V: TRBV29-1; size: .; D: .; J: TRBJ1-1; DNA: TGCAGCGTCCACATCTGGGGGGTGAGGTCGGGAATCACTGAAGCTTTCTTT; CDR3: CSVHIWGVRSGITEAFF
V: TRBV29-1; size: .; D: .; J: TRBJ1-2; DNA: TGCAGCGTTCCCCGGAGCTATGGCTACACCTTC; CDR3: CSVPRSYGYTF
V: TRBV20-1; size: .; D: TRBD2; J: TRBJ2-7; DNA: TGCAGTGCTAGTAGCGGGGTGGCGCAGTACTTC; CDR3: CSASSGVAQYF
V: TRBV3-1/TRBV3-2; size: .; D: .; J: TRBJ1-4; DNA: TGTGCCAGCAGCCAAGGGAGGATTAATGAAAAACTGTTTTTT; CDR3: CASSQGRINEKLFF
V: TRBV28; size: few; D: .; J: TRBJ1-1; DNA: TGTGCCACCGCGACAAACACTGAAGCTTTCTTT; CDR3: CATATNTEAFF
V: TRBV18; size: .; D: .; J: TRBJ1-1; DNA: TGTGCCAGCTCACCAGGAGGGGAGGGTACTGAAGCTTTCTTT; CDR3: CASSPGGEGTEAFF
V: TRBV7-2; size: .; D: TRBD2; J: TRBJ2-3; DNA: TGTGCCAGCAGCGACTCTAGCGGGGGGGTCACAGATACGCAGTATTTT; CDR3: CASSDSSGGVTDTQYF
V: TRBV7-9; size: .; D: .; J: TRBJ2-7; DNA: TGTGCCAGCAGCCCCCGCGGATTCTACGAGCAGTACTTC; CDR3: CASSPRGFYEQYF
V: TRBV7-3; size: .; D: .; J: TRBJ2-5; DNA: TGTGCCAGCAGCTTAAACGGAGAGACCCAGTACTTC; CDR3: CASSLNGETQYF
V: TRBV20-1; size: .; D: .; J: TRBJ2-1; DNA: TGCAGTGCTACACAGGGTGGTGAGCAGTTCTTC; CDR3: CSATQGGEQFF
V: TRBV13; size: .; D: TRBD1; J: TRBJ2-3; DNA: TGTGCCACCCTAGGGGGCGAAGATACGCAGTATTTT; CDR3: CATLGGEDTQYF
V: TRBV7-6; size: .; D: .; J: TRBJ1-5; DNA: TGTGCCAGCAGCTCACAGGGTGGCAATCAGCCCCAGCATTTT; CDR3: CASSSQGGNQPQHF
V: TRBV5-8; size: .; D: .; J: TRBJ1-1; DNA: TGTGCCAGCAGCTTGGTGATCAGGATGAACACTGAAGCTTTCTTT; CDR3: CASSLVIRMNTEAFF
V: TRBV5-1; size: .; D: .; J: TRBJ2-3; DNA: TGCGCCAGCAGCTTGGGGCAGGGGAGGGGCACAGATACGCAGTATTTT; CDR3: CASSLGQGRGTDTQYF
V: TRBV7-9; size: .; D: .; J: TRBJ1-1; DNA: TGTGCCAGCAGCCCGGGTGGGAACACTGAAGCTTTCTTT; CDR3: CASSPGGNTEAFF
V: TRBV13; size: .; D: .; J: TRBJ1-1; DNA: TGTGCCAGCAGCTTTACGACAGACATGAACACTGAAGCTTTCTTT; CDR3: CASSFTTDMNTEAFF
V: TRBV4-1; size: .; D: TRBD2; J: TRBJ2-3; DNA: TGCGCCAGCAGCCAAGTAGCGGGAAGCTCCGTAGATACGCAGTATTTT; CDR3: CASSQVAGSSVDTQYF
V: TRBV5-8; size: .; D: TRBD1; J: TRBJ1-3; DNA: TGTGCCAGCAACCACAGGGGACGATCTGGAAACACCATATATTTT; CDR3: CASNHRGRSGNTIYF
V: TRBV4-1; size: .; D: .; J: TRBJ2-5; DNA: TGCGCCAGCAGCCAAGCCTCGGGAGCTGGGGAGACCCAGTACTTC; CDR3: CASSQASGAGETQYF
V: TRBV5-1; size: .; D: TRBD1; J: TRBJ2-1; DNA: TGCGCCAGCAGGTACGGGACAGACAATGAGCAGTTCTTC; CDR3: CASRYGTDNEQFF
V: TRBV18; size: many; D: .; J: TRBJ1-1; DNA: TGTGCCAGCTCACTAAGGCGGGGAGTTGACACTGAAGCTTTCTTT; CDR3: CASSLRRGVDTEAFF
V: TRBV7-3; size: .; D: TRBD2; J: TRBJ2-5; DNA: TGTGCCAGCAGTTTAGCGGGAGGGCCTTTTGGAGGAGAGACCCAGTACTTC; CDR3: CASSLAGGPFGGETQYF
V: TRBV5-6; size: .; D: .; J: TRBJ1-1; DNA: TGTGCCAGCAGCTTGTCGGGAACAGCAGGATCAAAAGAAGCTTTCTTT; CDR3: CASSLSGTAGSKEAFF
V: TRBV6-5; size: .; D: .; J: TRBJ1-1; DNA: TGTGCCAGCAGATTGAACCGGGACAAATATGGTGAAGCTTTCTTT; CDR3: CASRLNRDKYGEAFF
V: TRBV7-3; size: .; D: TRBD2; J: TRBJ2-1; DNA: TGTGCCAGCAGCCGGGTGGGACTAGCGGCGTACAATGAGCAGTTCTTC; CDR3: CASSRVGLAAYNEQFF
V: TRBV12-5; size: .; D: .; J: TRBJ1-6; DNA: TGTGCTAGTGGTTTGTGGGCAGGGGTACATAATTCACCCCTCCACTTT; CDR3: CASGLWAGVHNSPLHF
V: TRBV5-1; size: once; D: TRBD2; J: TRBJ2-7; DNA: TGCGCCAGCGGGGGACTAGCGGGAGACGAGCAGTACTTC; CDR3: CASGGLAGDEQYF
V: TRBV4-1; size: few; D: TRBD1; J: TRBJ1-1; DNA: TGCGCCAGCAGCCCGTATCCACAGGGGAAGCGGACTGAAGCTTTCTTT; CDR3: CASSPYPQGKRTEAFF
V: TRBV5-5; size: .; D: .; J: TRBJ2-3; DNA: TGTGCCAGCAGCCCCCTGGGGAGCTTGGGCACAGATACGCAGTATTTT; CDR3: CASSPLGSLGTDTQYF
V: TRBV7-9; size: .; D: TRBD1; J: TRBJ1-1; DNA: TGTGCCAGCAGCTTGAGGGGGACAGGGTTGGCTTTCTTT; CDR3: CASSLRGTGLAFF
V: TRBV27; size: .; D: TRBD1; J: TRBJ2-3; DNA: TGTGCCAGCAGTGGGGTGACAGGGGATCTGACAGATACGCAGTATTTT; CDR3: CASSGVTGDLTDTQYF
V: TRBV4-1; size: .; D: .; J: TRBJ2-2; DNA: TGCGCCAGCAGCCAAGTGCAGGTTATGAACACCGGGGAGCTGTTTTTT; CDR3: CASSQVQVMNTGELFF
V: TRBV28; size: .; D: TRBD1; J: TRBJ2-7; DNA: TGTGCCAGCAGATGGGGGGGGACAGGGGACTACGAGCAGTACTTC; CDR3: CASRWGGTGDYEQYF
V: TRBV29-1; size: .; D: TRBD2; J: TRBJ2-5; DNA: TGCAGCGTTGAAATACGGGAGGCAGAGACCCAGTACTTC; CDR3: CSVEIREAETQYF